Here is one T cell receptor beta chain with its context. This entry belongs to a study of memory CD4+ T cells and cytomegalovirus serostatus. Single viable CD3+CD4+CD8-CD45RO+ cells were sorted as the memory CD4+ T cells. The CDR3 totals 12 residues. V lost 7 bases, J lost 9 bases, and 10 bases lay in between. Germline lookup yields CDR1 MNHNS and CDR2 SASEGT. TCRdb keeps only in-frame clones here, not all; method: immunoSEQ multiplex PCR. The data contain about 64,000 clones, 77% of them singletons. The source is an adult in good health and CMV-seronegative. The sequencing sample was made of memory CD4+ T cells from blood. The gene calls are TRBV6-1 and TRBJ1-6, with D unclear. The CDR3 here is CASNPHLSPLHF. The CDR3 DNA follows: TGTGCCAGCAACCCTCACCTTTCACCCCTCCACTTT.